Only a few counts were recorded for the clone carrying this TCR beta chain. This table comes from immunoSEQ multiplex PCR, and its TCRdb copy is limited to in-frame clones, with some not included. Here the sample spans over 100,000 clones, about nine tenths being singletons. The data stem from a study of T cell responses to AZD1222 COVID-19 vaccine. This CDR3 is built from 15 residues. Germline V gene data show CDR1 as SNHLY and CDR2 as FYNNEI. Trimming shortened V by 4 bases and J by 0 bases, and 9 bases separated the two germline ends. V gene TRBV2 combines with J gene TRBJ1-4; weak D call: TRBD1 (6 bases). The origin of this receptor is an adult in good health. The starting material was peripheral blood, obtained on day 0 of AZD1222 vaccination. This CDR3 reads CASSGRTATNEKLFF. The CDR3, as DNA: TGTGCCAGCAGTGGGCGGACAGCAACTAATGAAAAACTGTTTTTT.